Listed below are T cell receptor beta chains from one sample, sequenced in a study of cytomegalovirus exposure and HLA in healthy donors. This table comes from immunoSEQ multiplex PCR, and its TCRdb copy is limited to in-frame clones, with some not included. The sample contains fewer than 85,000 clones, about four fifths of which appear only once. The material sequenced was PBMCs. Receptor source: a man younger than 35 in good health and CMV-seropositive. The conserved cysteine and the conserved F or W are not part of the CDR3 here. The size of a clone is reported for some rows only, either as once, few or many, or as a class for expanded clones.

v_call clone_size cdr3_aa
TRBV29-1 NA SVEDPGRATDTQY
TRBV18 NA ASSEGAGAEAF
TRBV4-1 NA ASSQDREGRGKLF
TRBV21-1 NA ASSKVGGRMNTEAF
TRBV5-1 NA ASSFVGGRSYEQY
TRBV13 NA ASSSPGTSGTDTQY
TRBV2 NA ASSEDYMSNSDTQY
TRBV7-9 NA ASSSSGSGNEQY
TRBV11-2 NA ASSPGRGLSYNEQF
TRBV5-4 NA ASSLGAGLSGANVLT
TRBV5-1 NA ASSPGQGRIGNQPQH
TRBV29-1 NA SVPPTGAFGYT
TRBV29-1 NA SGDNTDTQY
TRBV29-1 NA SADTGRGMNEQF
TRBV5-1 NA ASSLRPTMNTGELF
TRBV4-1 few ASSQGLAGGSSYEQY
TRBV9 NA ASSVGGNTGELF
TRBV6-1 NA ASSEVEAYEQY
TRBV7-9 NA AGSTAAAGEQF
TRBV10-2 NA ASNNRGQFGYT
TRBV27 once ASTSGIYNEQF
TRBV7-9 NA ASSFEGGQPQH
TRBV28 NA ASSFDRAYGYT
TRBV6-5 NA ASSITGQGANVLT
TRBV6-6 few ASSYLRQGADEKLF
TRBV2 NA ASSGVNYGYT
TRBV28 few ASSLGQGSVYEQY
TRBV5-1 NA ASSTTGGGEKLF
TRBV5-8 NA ASSFRGSNQPQH
TRBV29-1 NA SVRQEANTGELF
TRBV7-2 few ASSLAGTLQETQY
TRBV4-1 NA ASSQENLAASSGANVLT
TRBV28 NA ASSLAISGEAF